This is a list of T cell receptor beta chains from one sample in a study of blood T cell repertoires in COVID-19. The method was immunoSEQ multiplex PCR; TCRdb's version includes in-frame clones alone and lacks a portion of them. The repertoire holds tens of thousands of clones, with just over 85% as singletons. Sequencing was carried out using peripheral blood. The receptors were gathered from a man between 60 and 70 years old with acute or convalescent COVID-19. Both conserved end residues are part of each CDR3.

cdr3_length: 16
j_call: TRBJ2-7
v_call: TRBV7-9
cdr3_aa: CASSLAPPHQTGEQYF

cdr3_length: 14
j_call: TRBJ1-2
v_call: TRBV30
cdr3_aa: CASRTGDSYYGYTF

cdr3_length: 15
j_call: TRBJ1-5
v_call: TRBV2
cdr3_aa: CASSLQGANNQPQHF

cdr3_length: 15
j_call: TRBJ2-7
v_call: TRBV7-8
cdr3_aa: CASSLGAGGSYEQYF

cdr3_length: 15
j_call: TRBJ1-4
v_call: TRBV4-2
cdr3_aa: CASSPPRTGNEKLFF

cdr3_length: 16
j_call: TRBJ1-3
v_call: TRBV28
cdr3_aa: CASSLGGTTSGNTIYF

cdr3_length: 14
j_call: TRBJ1-1
v_call: TRBV7-2
cdr3_aa: CASSLFADITEAFF

cdr3_length: 14
j_call: TRBJ1-2
v_call: TRBV5-1
cdr3_aa: CASSLEPPTGGYTF

cdr3_length: 16
j_call: TRBJ2-5
v_call: TRBV5-1
cdr3_aa: CASSLGSGLYQETQYF

cdr3_length: 15
j_call: TRBJ1-3
v_call: TRBV30
cdr3_aa: CAWSPIRRGGNTIYF

cdr3_length: 14
j_call: TRBJ2-7
v_call: TRBV5-1
cdr3_aa: CASSLSLAAYEQYF

cdr3_length: 15
j_call: TRBJ2-3
v_call: TRBV27
cdr3_aa: CASSLSGQGTDTQYF

cdr3_length: 17
j_call: TRBJ2-7
v_call: TRBV4-1
cdr3_aa: CASSPLDLLAGGREQYF

cdr3_length: 16
j_call: TRBJ2-7
v_call: TRBV21-1
cdr3_aa: CASSKGGRETVYEQYF

cdr3_length: 18
j_call: TRBJ2-1
v_call: TRBV4-2
cdr3_aa: CASSRKEVSRKAYNEQFF

cdr3_length: 14
j_call: TRBJ2-3
v_call: TRBV6-5
cdr3_aa: CASRLQTSSDTQYF

cdr3_length: 14
j_call: TRBJ1-2
v_call: TRBV6-5
cdr3_aa: CASRRTGVGYGYTF

cdr3_length: 13
j_call: TRBJ2-3
v_call: TRBV5-1
cdr3_aa: CASSVGRPDTQYF

cdr3_length: 16
j_call: TRBJ2-5
v_call: TRBV5-8
cdr3_aa: CASSLEGSGSDETQYF

cdr3_length: 14
j_call: TRBJ2-3
v_call: TRBV19
cdr3_aa: CASSPYRGTDTQYF

cdr3_length: 15
j_call: TRBJ1-3
v_call: TRBV6-5
cdr3_aa: CASTEDRGAGNTIYF

cdr3_length: 14
j_call: TRBJ1-4
v_call: TRBV10-2
cdr3_aa: CASSPQGIGGKLFF

cdr3_length: 14
j_call: TRBJ2-5
v_call: TRBV7-9
cdr3_aa: CASSLNGAQETQYF

cdr3_length: 15
j_call: TRBJ1-2
v_call: TRBV5-1
cdr3_aa: CASSGYRGEGYGYTF

cdr3_length: 15
j_call: TRBJ2-2
v_call: TRBV28
cdr3_aa: CASSRGGQNTGELFF

cdr3_length: 14
j_call: TRBJ1-5
v_call: TRBV9
cdr3_aa: CASSVGQSGQPQHF

cdr3_length: 20
j_call: TRBJ2-6
v_call: TRBV5-1
cdr3_aa: CASSLDRRGRAAAGANVLTF

cdr3_length: 13
j_call: TRBJ2-7
v_call: TRBV13
cdr3_aa: CASSLAPSYEQYF

cdr3_length: 14
j_call: TRBJ1-2
v_call: TRBV2
cdr3_aa: CASSEGGGNYGYTF

cdr3_length: 13
j_call: TRBJ1-5
v_call: TRBV5-1
cdr3_aa: CASSRDSDQPQHF

cdr3_length: 13
j_call: TRBJ1-1
v_call: TRBV7-9
cdr3_aa: CASSLDQDTEAFF